This is a list of T cell receptor beta chains from one sample in a study of identical twins. Each CDR3 protein gets one entry after TCRdb re-called the 5' RACE reads with MiXCR. The table has about 920,000 distinct CDR3 sequences, approximately 13% seen once. This sample was shared with a second study, whose subject was yellow fever vaccine responses in identical twins.

The specimen sequenced was PBMCs. The source is a woman between 18 and 30 years old in good health. Each CDR3 is given with its conserved first and last residue. Each record gives: CDR3 length, J gene, D gene, V gene, clone size, CDR3 protein, CDR3 DNA. A D gene is named only where the DNA matches it firmly. Rows give clone size only sometimes, using once, few, many, or a class for an expanded clone.

16 TRBJ2-1 - TRBV2 few CASSPTDYVWGNEQFF TGTGCCAGCAGTCCAACGGACTATGTTTGGGGTAATGAGCAGTTCTTC
21 TRBJ1-1 TRBD1 TRBV20-1 - CSARDRGGFYPRTGQDTEAFF TGCAGTGCTAGAGATCGGGGAGGGTTCTACCCAAGGACAGGACAGGACACTGAAGCTTTCTTT
15 TRBJ2-1 - TRBV2 - CASSEAQGSYNEQFF TGTGCCAGCAGTGAAGCCCAGGGTAGCTACAATGAGCAGTTCTTC
15 TRBJ2-3 TRBD2 TRBV7-9 - CASSLGGGAFLTQYF TGTGCCAGCAGCTTAGGCGGGGGGGCCTTTCTGACGCAGTATTTT
18 TRBJ2-3 TRBD2 TRBV11-3 - CASSLYPRTSGKADTQYF TGTGCCAGCAGCTTATACCCCCGGACTAGCGGAAAAGCAGATACGCAGTATTTT
13 TRBJ1-1 TRBD1 TRBV6-1 few CAGGQGGRTEAFF TGTGCCGGTGGACAGGGAGGGAGGACTGAAGCTTTCTTT
15 TRBJ2-7 - TRBV4-1 - CASSDNRVFSYEQYF TGCGCCAGCAGTGACAACAGGGTTTTTTCCTACGAGCAGTACTTC
15 TRBJ2-3 TRBD2 TRBV5-1 many CASKIQAGGTDTQYF TGCGCCAGCAAGATACAAGCGGGGGGTACAGATACGCAGTATTTT
15 TRBJ2-7 TRBD1 TRBV24-1 few CATSDETGKTYEQYF TGTGCCACCAGTGATGAGACAGGGAAGACCTACGAGCAGTACTTC
14 TRBJ2-1 - TRBV12-3/TRBV12-4 - CASRKGSSYNEQFF TGTGCCAGCAGAAAAGGGAGCTCCTACAATGAGCAGTTCTTC
16 TRBJ2-3 TRBD2 TRBV5-1 many CASSPRTSPSTDTQYF TGCGCCAGCAGCCCAAGGACTAGTCCAAGCACAGATACGCAGTATTTT
14 TRBJ2-1 - TRBV12-3/TRBV12-4 - CASSLFSPDNEQFF TGTGCCAGCAGTTTATTTTCCCCCGACAATGAGCAGTTCTTC
14 TRBJ2-7 - TRBV20-1 few CSAPPVDGPYEQYF TGCAGTGCTCCGCCTGTGGACGGACCCTACGAGCAGTACTTC
15 TRBJ2-2 - TRBV12-3/TRBV12-4 - CASSAASTNTGELFF TGTGCCAGCAGTGCCGCTAGCACGAACACCGGGGAGCTGTTTTTT
15 TRBJ2-3 - TRBV4-1 many CASSQVLGGAHTQYF TGCGCCAGCAGCCAAGTTTTGGGGGGCGCCCATACGCAGTATTTT
13 TRBJ1-1 - TRBV7-9 - CASSLRPNTEAFF TGTGCCAGCAGCTTAAGGCCCAACACTGAAGCTTTCTTT
14 TRBJ2-3 TRBD2 TRBV10-3 few CAITRTSLGDTQYF TGTGCCATCACTCGGACTAGTCTGGGAGATACGCAGTATTTT
15 TRBJ2-1 TRBD1 TRBV7-8 few CASSYTGGALNEQFF TGTGCCAGCAGCTATACAGGGGGCGCTTTGAATGAGCAGTTCTTC
15 TRBJ1-2 TRBD1 TRBV20-1 - CSAREGGQGIGGYTF TGCAGTGCTAGAGAGGGAGGACAGGGGATAGGTGGCTACACCTTC
15 TRBJ1-2 TRBD1 TRBV5-1 many CASSLGDRDGYGYTF TGCGCCAGCAGCTTGGGGGACAGGGATGGCTATGGCTACACCTTC
16 TRBJ2-2 - TRBV2 - CASTVGVGRNTGELFF TGTGCCAGCACTGTAGGGGTTGGGCGGAACACCGGGGAGCTGTTTTTT
14 TRBJ2-3 - TRBV5-5 few CASSLYIGTDTQYF TGTGCCAGCAGCTTGTATATAGGCACAGATACGCAGTATTTT
10 TRBJ2-1 - TRBV2 - CASSAISQFF TGTGCCAGCAGCGCAATTTCCCAGTTCTTC
16 TRBJ2-1 TRBD2 TRBV3-1 - CASSQEGEREGHEQFF TGTGCCAGCAGCCAAGAAGGTGAGCGGGAGGGCCATGAGCAGTTCTTC
16 TRBJ2-5 TRBD2 TRBV20-1 - CSAFSARLAGTHSADF TGCAGTGCTTTTTCCGCCCGTCTAGCGGGGACCCATTCGGCGGACTTC
13 TRBJ1-1 - TRBV5-1 few CASSLSEPREAFF TGCGCCAGCAGCTTGTCAGAGCCACGTGAAGCTTTCTTT
16 TRBJ1-5 - TRBV3-1 many CASSQDTRGSNQPQHF TGTGCCAGCAGCCAAGACACCAGGGGTAGCAATCAGCCCCAGCATTTT
14 TRBJ2-2 TRBD2 TRBV4-1 - CASERGLNTGELFF TGCGCCAGCGAGCGGGGGCTTAACACCGGGGAGCTGTTTTTT
15 TRBJ2-7 TRBD1 TRBV28 - CASSPTRDRVYEQYF TGTGCCAGCAGCCCCACGAGGGACAGGGTATACGAGCAGTACTTC
16 TRBJ1-1 - TRBV7-8 - CASSLNRRRIDTEAFF TGTGCCAGCAGCTTAAATAGACGCAGGATCGACACTGAAGCTTTCTTT
13 TRBJ2-2 - TRBV12-3/TRBV12-4 once CASSLAQIGELFF TGTGCCAGCAGTTTAGCGCAAATCGGGGAGCTGTTTTTT
15 TRBJ2-1 - TRBV2 many CASSDGLAINNEQFF TGTGCCAGCAGTGACGGGCTAGCCATCAACAATGAGCAGTTCTTC
13 TRBJ2-5 TRBD2 TRBV20-1 many CSFGTSGRETQYF TGCAGTTTTGGGACTAGCGGGAGAGAGACCCAGTACTTC
12 TRBJ1-1 TRBD1 TRBV18 - CASSPGQGLAFF TGTGCCAGCTCCCCGGGACAGGGGTTAGCTTTCTTT
15 TRBJ2-3 TRBD2 TRBV7-7 - CASSPLAGSGGTQYF TGTGCCAGCAGCCCGTTAGCGGGTTCAGGTGGTACGCAGTATTTT
12 TRBJ2-1 - TRBV6-2/TRBV6-3 few CASSSPRDEQFF TGTGCCAGCAGTTCGCCGAGGGATGAGCAGTTCTTC
12 TRBJ2-7 - TRBV29-1 many CSAGDGSYEQYF TGCAGCGCTGGGGACGGCTCCTACGAGCAGTACTTC
14 TRBJ1-4 - TRBV5-1 - CASSLGQTDEKLFF TGCGCCAGCAGCTTGGGCCAGACAGACGAAAAACTGTTTTTT
15 TRBJ1-4 TRBD1 TRBV7-9 - CASSPQGATHEKLFF TGTGCCAGCAGCCCTCAGGGGGCCACCCATGAAAAACTGTTTTTT
14 TRBJ2-2 - TRBV12-3/TRBV12-4 many CASSQTSNTGELFF TGTGCCAGCAGTCAGACTTCGAACACCGGGGAGCTGTTTTTT
16 TRBJ2-5 TRBD2 TRBV19 - CASRDSLAGGQETQYF TGTGCCAGTAGGGATTCACTAGCGGGAGGCCAAGAGACCCAGTACTTC
15 TRBJ1-1 TRBD1 TRBV7-2 many CASSPSRDRVPEAFF TGTGCCAGCAGCCCGTCCCGGGACAGGGTCCCTGAAGCTTTCTTT
15 TRBJ1-3 - TRBV7-6 few CASSLTDQSGNTIYF TGTGCCAGCAGCTTGACAGATCAGTCTGGAAACACCATATATTTT
15 TRBJ2-1 - TRBV5-1 many CASSLRRDSYNEQFF TGCGCCAGCAGCTTGAGGAGGGACTCCTACAATGAGCAGTTCTTC
16 TRBJ2-3 - TRBV14 few CASSQLRDSSTDTQYF TGTGCCAGCAGCCAACTACGGGACTCCTCCACAGATACGCAGTATTTT
15 TRBJ2-4 - TRBV10-1 - CASSEEGLMGDIQYF TGCGCCAGCAGTGAGGAAGGGTTAATGGGGGACATTCAGTACTTC
14 TRBJ2-4 - TRBV5-1 - CASSSGDAKNIQYF TGCGCCAGCAGCTCCGGCGATGCCAAAAACATTCAGTACTTC
13 TRBJ1-1 TRBD1 TRBV6-5 - CASRYRGNTEAFF TGTGCCAGCAGGTACAGGGGGAACACTGAAGCTTTCTTT
14 TRBJ1-1 TRBD1 TRBV5-5 many CASSGTGGLAEAFF TGTGCCAGCAGCGGGACAGGGGGATTGGCTGAAGCTTTCTTT
16 TRBJ2-2 - TRBV5-1 - CASSLAPGMGTGELFF TGCGCCAGCAGCTTGGCCCCGGGAATGGGCACCGGGGAGCTGTTTTTT
14 TRBJ2-3 TRBD1 TRBV10-3 many CAIRAPGTADRQYF TGTGCCATCAGAGCCCCCGGGACAGCAGATAGGCAGTATTTT
13 TRBJ1-5 - TRBV20-1 few CSASEGSNQPQHF TGCAGTGCTAGTGAGGGGAGCAATCAGCCCCAGCATTTT
17 TRBJ2-1 - TRBV4-1 few CASSQRFPGSSYNEQFF TGCGCCAGCAGCCAACGTTTTCCGGGGAGCTCCTACAATGAGCAGTTCTTC
17 TRBJ2-1 - TRBV27 - CASSLSSGDDKYNEQFF TGTGCCAGCAGTTTAAGCTCAGGCGATGACAAATACAATGAGCAGTTCTTC
14 TRBJ1-2 TRBD1 TRBV20-1 few CSGKRTGNNYGYTF TGCAGTGGAAAGAGGACAGGGAATAACTATGGCTACACCTTC
16 TRBJ2-2 - TRBV5-1 - CASSLEGVLSPGELFF TGCGCCAGCAGCTTGGAAGGCGTATTGTCCCCCGGGGAGCTGTTTTTT
14 TRBJ1-1 - TRBV7-8 - CASSLRSDNTEAFF TGTGCCAGCAGCTTACGGTCAGATAACACTGAAGCTTTCTTT
14 TRBJ2-1 - TRBV18 - CASSPPGLYNEQFF TGTGCCAGCTCACCACCCGGACTGTACAATGAGCAGTTCTTC
15 TRBJ2-7 - TRBV12-3/TRBV12-4 - CASSNNRDAIYEQYF TGTGCCAGCAGCAACAACCGGGACGCAATCTACGAGCAGTACTTC